The 6 T cell receptor beta chains listed next were all sequenced from one sample in a study of blood T cell repertoires in COVID-19. Clones were sequenced by immunoSEQ multiplex PCR, and TCRdb holds only the in-frame ones, with some missing. The top ten hold around 30% of the sample, which has 95,000 to 150,000 clones, over 75% seen once. Sequenced sample: peripheral blood. These receptors were collected from a man aged 70-80 years with active or convalescent COVID-19.

The chain carries TRBV3-1 (or the pseudogene TRBV3-2) and TRBJ2-1; possibly TRBD2 for D (6 bases). Trimming stripped 1 base from V and 9 bases from J, with 19 bases between. Per germline, CDR1 LGHDT and CDR2 YNNKEL (reference sequence). The CDR3 covers 16 residues. For the CDR3, the DNA is TGTGCCAGCAGCCAAGGAGGCGGTTTACTAGCCGTTGAGCAGTTCTTC. Encoded protein: CASSQGGGLLAVEQFF.

The rearrangement uses TRBV27 and TRBJ1-6; TRBD1 aligns across 9 bases. The CDR3 consists of 15 residues. CDR1 is MNHEY, CDR2 SMNVEV, per germline (reference sequence). With 4 bases clipped from V and 6 bases from J, the junction kept 4 bases outside the gene matches. The CDR3 region has the DNA TGTGCCAGCAGTTCACCGGGACAGGGTAATTCACCCCTCCACTTT. It translates to CASSSPGQGNSPLHF.

This clone was observed a few times. The V gene is TRBV24-1, the J gene TRBJ1-2; D gene uncertain. The germline CDR1 and CDR2 sequences are KGHDR and SFDVKD. V lost 1 base and J 4 bases, leaving 6 bases between the germline ends. This CDR3 region has 13 residues. The CDR3 DNA is TGTGCCACCAGTGATTTCACAAGCTATGGCTACACCTTC. Translated, it gives CATSDFTSYGYTF.

This sequence joins TRBV6-6 and TRBJ2-7; D is perhaps TRBD1 (6 bases). Germline assignment: CDR1 MNHNY and CDR2 SVGAGI (reference sequence). The CDR3 loop spans 13 amino acids. V lost 2 bases and J lost 3, with 8 bases in between. DNA for the CDR3: TGTGCCAGCAGTTACGGACAGATCTACGAGCAGTACTTC. The encoded protein is CASSYGQIYEQYF.

The chain combines TRBV7-8 with TRBJ2-5; unclear D gene. The CDR3 extends over 15 amino acids. V dropped 0 bases and J dropped 4 bases, with 12 bases sitting between them. Per germline, CDR1 SGHVS and CDR2 FQNEAQ. CDR3 coding DNA: TGTGCCAGCAGCTTAGCCGGGTCCCTCGGAGAGACCCAGTACTTC. Its translation is CASSLAGSLGETQYF.

The chain has TRBV18 and TRBJ1-3; TRBD1 aligns across 7 bases. CDR3 length: 15 amino acids. V lost 3 bases to trimming and J lost 2 bases; unmatched junction nucleotides: 4. The germline gives CDR1 KGHSH, CDR2 LQKENI. The chain's CDR3 is CASSPSGQAGNTIYF. CDR3 sequence (DNA): TGTGCCAGCTCACCGTCCGGACAGGCTGGAAACACCATATATTTT.